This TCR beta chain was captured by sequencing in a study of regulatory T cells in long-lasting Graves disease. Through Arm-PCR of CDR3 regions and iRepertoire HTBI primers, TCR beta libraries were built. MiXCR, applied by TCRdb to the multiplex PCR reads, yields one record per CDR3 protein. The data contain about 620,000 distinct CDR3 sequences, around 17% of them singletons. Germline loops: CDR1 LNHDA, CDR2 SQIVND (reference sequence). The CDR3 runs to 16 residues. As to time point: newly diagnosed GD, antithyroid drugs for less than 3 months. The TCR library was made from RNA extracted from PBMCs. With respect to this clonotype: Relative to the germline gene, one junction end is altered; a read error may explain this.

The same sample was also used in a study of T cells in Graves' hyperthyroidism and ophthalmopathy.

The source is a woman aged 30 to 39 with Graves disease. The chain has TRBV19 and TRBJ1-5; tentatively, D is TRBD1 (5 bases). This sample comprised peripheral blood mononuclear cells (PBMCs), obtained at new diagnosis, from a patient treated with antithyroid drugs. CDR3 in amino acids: CASKEEGRYPNRPQHF. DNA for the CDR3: TGTGCCAGTAAAGAGGAGGGGAGATACCCGAATCGGCCCCAGCATTTT.